The present TCR beta chain was sequenced within a study of blood T cell repertoires in COVID-19. CDR1 and CDR2 from the germline V gene are SGDLS and YYNGEE. The CDR3 is 16 amino acids. V lost 0 bases and J lost 5; bases outside the gene matches: 7. Measured with immunoSEQ multiplex PCR; TCRdb has only the in-frame clones, and not every one. Of approximately 150,000 clones listed, 70% to 80% are singletons. The sequenced material came from peripheral blood. This sequence was found in a woman between 55 and 75 years old with COVID-19, enrolled during active disease. The J gene is TRBJ2-5, the V gene TRBV9, with 10 bases identical to TRBD2. The DNA for the CDR3 is TGTGCCAGCAGCGTAGGTGCTAGCGGGAGCGGGGAGACCCAGTACTTC. This gives the protein CASSVGASGSGETQYF.